This T cell receptor beta chain was identified in a study of T cells expressing NK-cell markers. Study-wide background: TCR beta repertoires came from sorted CD3+CD56+NKG2C+, CD3+CD56+NKG2C- and CD3+CD56-NKG2C+ T cells.

Synthesis of TCR beta cDNA relied on 5'RACE template switching carrying UMIs. From the 5' RACE reads, TCRdb lists one entry per CDR3 protein and no DNA. The sample table includes 300,000 to 450,000 distinct CDR3 sequences. Germline V gene sequence: CDR1 SEHNR, CDR2 FQNEAQ (reference sequence). The CDR3 has 14 residues. The source of this sequence is a man between 18 and 69 years old in good health. Material: blood T cells: a sorted CD56 or NKG2C T cell subset, CD4+ or CD8+ T cells, or bulk PBMC T cells (not recorded which). This rearrangement joins TRBV7-9 to TRBJ2-7; with no DNA, the TCRdb D assignment of TRBD2 cannot be verified. The CDR3 sequence is CASSPSSGSYEQYF.